The text below deals with one T cell receptor beta chain. The antigen is not known. This entry comes from a study of radiation and T cells in renal cell carcinoma. Deletions cut 6 bases from V and 2 bases from J, with 13 bases between. The length of the CDR3 is 14 residues. Germline-derived CDR1 and CDR2 are SEHNR and FQNEAQ (reference sequence). Libraries were prepared by immunoSEQ multiplex PCR; TCRdb keeps only in-frame clonotypes and omits some of them. The sample consists of about 140,000 clones, less than 90% of them appearing once. Whole-study findings and limits: In blood, top tumor clones expanded by 2 weeks, shrinking by 4.

Documented time point: baseline pretreatment blood. Treatment denoted: 15 Gy SBRT to primary tumor, nephrectomy 4 weeks later. This renal cell carcinoma was of the clear cell type. The receptor comes from a woman aged 45-65 years with renal cell carcinoma. The chain has TRBV7-9 and TRBJ1-1; TRBD1 might be the D (6 bases). The material was blood, obtained from a patient whose treatment included radiotherapy and nephrectomy. The CDR3 nucleotides read TGTGCCAGCAGGTGGGACACCCATAACACTGAAGCTTTCTTT. Its protein is CASRWDTHNTEAFF.